The rows below give T cell receptor beta chains drawn from one sample of a study of CD8+CD57+ T cells in acquired aplastic anemia. TCRdb itself ran the reads through MiXCR, one entry per CDR3 protein. The repertoire holds fewer than 250,000 distinct CDR3 sequences, around 43% seen once, with 6.5% to 8% in the top ten. Sequencing used sorted CD4+, CD8+, or CD8+CD57+ T cells (not recorded which) from PBMCs. The source is a human donor with aplastic anemia. The CDR3 runs from the conserved cysteine through the conserved F or W.

v_call: TRBV10-3
cdr3_aa: CATGQGRWDTEAFF

v_call: TRBV15
cdr3_aa: CATSRRTSIYNEQFF

v_call: TRBV11-2
cdr3_aa: CASSSRFTGTSGHNEQFF

v_call: TRBV2
cdr3_aa: CASSPLGQGNQPQHF

v_call: TRBV20-1
cdr3_aa: CSARVGGATEAFF

v_call: TRBV7-8
cdr3_aa: CAWSGTSPGEQYF

v_call: TRBV12-3/TRBV12-4
cdr3_aa: CASNTGTGTNYEQYF

v_call: TRBV2
cdr3_aa: CASSEVIRNTEAFF

v_call: TRBV13
cdr3_aa: CASSPRLAGGPDTGELFF

v_call: TRBV20-1
cdr3_aa: CSAGSGTGGSEQYF

v_call: TRBV29-1
cdr3_aa: CSVGPAGYGYTF

v_call: TRBV7-9
cdr3_aa: CASSPGTEYGYTF

v_call: TRBV7-2
cdr3_aa: CASSATGGSGYEQYF

v_call: TRBV29-1
cdr3_aa: CSAEAGISTDTQYF

v_call: TRBV9
cdr3_aa: CASSVEGGGSGGYTF

v_call: TRBV19
cdr3_aa: CASSIRTGEKLFF

v_call: TRBV7-3
cdr3_aa: CASSSMNEQFF

v_call: TRBV7-6
cdr3_aa: CASSSDGGSSRNTEAFF

v_call: TRBV7-8
cdr3_aa: CASSLLGGAGKQYF

v_call: TRBV20-1
cdr3_aa: CSAREGRYEQYF

v_call: TRBV20-1
cdr3_aa: CSASPSGSTDTQYF

v_call: TRBV7-7
cdr3_aa: CASSPLLSGGPSTDTQYF

v_call: TRBV6-5
cdr3_aa: CASTPFGSGNTIYF

v_call: TRBV19
cdr3_aa: CASGDSLNTEAFF

v_call: TRBV6-1
cdr3_aa: CASSQESLSYNEQFF

v_call: TRBV2
cdr3_aa: CASSLRQGVPSYNEQFF

v_call: TRBV4-2
cdr3_aa: CASSPGQGANQPQHF

v_call: TRBV20-1
cdr3_aa: CSAPPRGAQYF

v_call: TRBV6-1
cdr3_aa: CASSEAPGRSGNTIYF

v_call: TRBV28
cdr3_aa: CASSAIRGIHTEAFF

v_call: TRBV5-6
cdr3_aa: CASSKWTGAMNTEAFF

v_call: TRBV10-3
cdr3_aa: CAISVSGPRTSNQPQHF

v_call: TRBV15
cdr3_aa: CATSRDNGYEQYF

v_call: TRBV20-1
cdr3_aa: CSARVGVGYTF

v_call: TRBV15
cdr3_aa: CATSRGGGSYEQYF

v_call: TRBV27
cdr3_aa: CASSPTGQGNTEAFF

v_call: TRBV15
cdr3_aa: CASSLTPGGRNYEQYF

v_call: TRBV11-2
cdr3_aa: CASSSQGYDTDTQYF

v_call: TRBV15
cdr3_aa: CATSREGTGAGSDTQYF

v_call: TRBV6-2/TRBV6-3
cdr3_aa: CASSYSKGSTEVYEQYF

v_call: TRBV7-2
cdr3_aa: CASSSFSREQFF

v_call: TRBV20-1
cdr3_aa: CSASLTLTDNEQYF

v_call: TRBV20-1
cdr3_aa: CSAPGRVTGNYGYTF

v_call: TRBV7-9
cdr3_aa: CASSLRQGPNSPLHF

v_call: TRBV24-1
cdr3_aa: CATSYSAGVKNEQFF

v_call: TRBV13
cdr3_aa: CASSQRTSGGPYYEQYF

v_call: TRBV5-1
cdr3_aa: CASSQSTNTEAFF

v_call: TRBV20-1
cdr3_aa: CSARAGGGTVLSNQPQHF

v_call: TRBV5-1
cdr3_aa: CASSLLPDRTYGYTF

v_call: TRBV30
cdr3_aa: CAWSENFSNQPQHF

v_call: TRBV4-1
cdr3_aa: CASSQALRAFF

v_call: TRBV11-2
cdr3_aa: CASSLEGQGRAIYF

v_call: TRBV15
cdr3_aa: CATSRLAGGLQFSYEQYF

v_call: TRBV7-9
cdr3_aa: CASSFGLAGGYNEQFF

v_call: TRBV9
cdr3_aa: CASIVRVSHYGYTF